Listed here are 4 T cell receptor beta chains from one sample, sequenced in a study of blood T cell repertoires in COVID-19. Data came from immunoSEQ multiplex PCR; TCRdb stores just in-frame clones and leaves some out. The sample lists approximately 250,000 clones, about nine tenths occurring once. Sequenced: peripheral blood. The source is a man aged 30 to 45 with COVID-19, enrolled during active disease.

V is TRBV3-1 (or the pseudogene TRBV3-2) and J is TRBJ1-1; D might be TRBD1 (5 bases). V lost 2 bases to trimming and J lost 4 bases, with 8 bases between them. Germline CDR1 is LGHDT and CDR2 is YNNKEL (reference sequence). The CDR3 loop spans 13 amino acids. CDR3 residues: CASSQLGGTEAFF. The CDR3 bases are TGTGCCAGCAGCCAACTGGGGGGCACTGAAGCTTTCTTT.

This chain connects TRBV11-3 to TRBJ1-1; TRBD1 aligns across 8 bases. Germline trimming cut 3 bases from V and 6 bases from J; bases unmatched to any gene: 6. Germline V CDR1 and CDR2: SGHNT, YENEEA. This CDR3 comprises 14 residues. The CDR3 protein is CASSLGQGAAEAFF. DNA of the CDR3: TGTGCCAGCAGCTTGGGGCAGGGGGCCGCTGAAGCTTTCTTT.

The rearrangement links TRBV18 to TRBJ2-1; D gene uncertain. Trimming pared 2 bases from V and 5 bases from J, leaving 13 bases between. Germline CDR1 is KGHSH and CDR2 is LQKENI. The CDR3 contains 15 residues. CDR3 sequence (DNA): TGTGCCAGCTCACCATTTGGTCATAGCAACAATGAGCAGTTCTTC. It specifies CASSPFGHSNNEQFF.

The chain couples TRBV11-3 to TRBJ2-7, with 10 bases fitting TRBD2. The CDR3 is 16 residues long. Germline trimming cut 5 bases from V and 2 bases from J; bases unmatched to any gene: 9. Germline V gives CDR1 SGHNT, CDR2 YENEEA. Here the CDR3 reads CASSPRTSGYTYEQYF. The CDR3 nucleotides read TGTGCCAGCAGCCCTCGGACTAGCGGTTATACCTACGAGCAGTACTTC.